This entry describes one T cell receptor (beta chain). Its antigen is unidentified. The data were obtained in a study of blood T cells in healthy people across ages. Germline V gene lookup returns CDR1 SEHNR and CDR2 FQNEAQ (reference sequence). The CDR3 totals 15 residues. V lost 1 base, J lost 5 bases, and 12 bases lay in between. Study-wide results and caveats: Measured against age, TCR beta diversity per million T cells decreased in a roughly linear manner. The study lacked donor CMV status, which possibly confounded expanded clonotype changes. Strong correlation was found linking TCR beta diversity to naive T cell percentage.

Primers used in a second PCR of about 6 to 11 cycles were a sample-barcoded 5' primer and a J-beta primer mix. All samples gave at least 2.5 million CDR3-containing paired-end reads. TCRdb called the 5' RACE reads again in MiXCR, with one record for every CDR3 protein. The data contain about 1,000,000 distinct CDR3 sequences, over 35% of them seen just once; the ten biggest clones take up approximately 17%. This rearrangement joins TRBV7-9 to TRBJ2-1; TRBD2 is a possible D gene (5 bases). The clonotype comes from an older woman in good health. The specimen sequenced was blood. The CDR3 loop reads CASSLGGYVDNEQFF. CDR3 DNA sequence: TGTGCCAGCAGCTTAGGAGGGTATGTCGACAATGAGCAGTTCTTC.